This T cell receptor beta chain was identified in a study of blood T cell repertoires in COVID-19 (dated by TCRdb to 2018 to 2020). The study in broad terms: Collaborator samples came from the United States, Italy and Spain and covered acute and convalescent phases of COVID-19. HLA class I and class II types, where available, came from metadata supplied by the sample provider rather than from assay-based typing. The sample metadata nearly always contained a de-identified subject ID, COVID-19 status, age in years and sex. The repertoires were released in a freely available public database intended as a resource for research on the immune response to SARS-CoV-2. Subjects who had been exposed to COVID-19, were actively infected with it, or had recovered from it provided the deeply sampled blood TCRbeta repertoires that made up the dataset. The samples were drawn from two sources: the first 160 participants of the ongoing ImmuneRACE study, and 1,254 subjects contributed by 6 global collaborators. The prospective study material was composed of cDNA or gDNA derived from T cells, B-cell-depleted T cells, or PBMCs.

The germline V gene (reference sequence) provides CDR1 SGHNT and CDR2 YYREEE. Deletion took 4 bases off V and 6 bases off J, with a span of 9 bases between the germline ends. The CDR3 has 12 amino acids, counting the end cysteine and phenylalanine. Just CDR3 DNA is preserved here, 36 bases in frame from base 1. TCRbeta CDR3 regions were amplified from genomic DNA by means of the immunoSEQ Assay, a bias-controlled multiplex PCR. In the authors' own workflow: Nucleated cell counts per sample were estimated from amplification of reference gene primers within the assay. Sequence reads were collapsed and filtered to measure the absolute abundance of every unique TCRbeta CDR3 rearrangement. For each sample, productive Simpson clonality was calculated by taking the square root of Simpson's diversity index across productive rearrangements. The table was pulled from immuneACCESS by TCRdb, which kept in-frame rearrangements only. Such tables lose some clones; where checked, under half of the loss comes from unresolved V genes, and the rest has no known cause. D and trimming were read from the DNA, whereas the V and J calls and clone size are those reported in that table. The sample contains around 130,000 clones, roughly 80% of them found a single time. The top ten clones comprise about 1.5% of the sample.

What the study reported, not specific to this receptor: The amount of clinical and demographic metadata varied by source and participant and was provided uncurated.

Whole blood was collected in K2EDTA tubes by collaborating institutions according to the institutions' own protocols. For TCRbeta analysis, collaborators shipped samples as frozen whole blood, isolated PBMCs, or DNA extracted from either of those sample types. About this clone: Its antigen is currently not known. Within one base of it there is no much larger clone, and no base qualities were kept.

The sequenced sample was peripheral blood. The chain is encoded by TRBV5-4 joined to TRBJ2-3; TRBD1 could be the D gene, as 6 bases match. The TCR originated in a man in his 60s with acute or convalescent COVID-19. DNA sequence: TGTGCCAGCAGCATCGACAGGGATACGCAGTATTTT. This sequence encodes CASSIDRDTQYF.